The 27 T cell receptor beta chains below were found in one sample sequenced in a study of blood T cell repertoires in COVID-19. Some clones are missing from TCRdb's copy, which holds only in-frame ones; the method was immunoSEQ multiplex PCR. The sample lists around 280,000 clones, approximately 86% occurring once. The source material was peripheral blood. These receptors came from a woman aged 30 to 39 who had recovered from COVID-19.

The rearrangement links TRBV30 to TRBJ2-7; 9 bases are shared with TRBD1. V dropped 5 bases and J dropped 1; count of bases not matched to a gene: 3. Germline V gene data show CDR1 as GTSNPN and CDR2 as SVGIG (reference sequence). This CDR3 contains 13 residues. CDR3 nucleotide sequence: TGTGCCTGGGACAGGGGGACTTCCTACGAGCAGTACTTC. This codes for CAWDRGTSYEQYF.

The chain uses TRBV9 and TRBJ2-1; TRBD2 agrees at 14 bases. CDR1 SGDLS and CDR2 YYNGEE come from the germline V gene. The length of the CDR3 is 15 residues. The J segment lost 8 bases and the V segment lost 2 bases, leaving 3 bases of the junction unmatched. CDR3 sequence reads: CASSVGTSGSDEQFF. The DNA of the CDR3 is TGTGCCAGCAGCGTCGGGACTAGCGGGAGTGATGAGCAGTTCTTC.

The J gene is TRBJ1-4, the V gene TRBV5-6; D may be TRBD1 (5 bases). V was trimmed by 2 bases and J by 4 bases, leaving 9 bases between them. The CDR3 length is 14 residues. Germline-derived CDR1 and CDR2 are SGHDT and YYEEEE. The CDR3 loop is CASSFWGFNEKLFF. DNA for the CDR3: TGTGCCAGCAGCTTTTGGGGCTTTAATGAAAAACTGTTTTTT. The entire variable domain, with the rest obtained from reference TRBV5-6 and TRBJ1-4, is as follows: DAGVTQSPTHLIKTRGQQVTLRCSPKSGHDTVSWYQQALGQGPQFIFQYYEEEERQRGNFPDRFSGHQFPNYSSELNVNALLLGDSALYLCASSFWGFNEKLFFGSGTQLSVL.

This chain joins TRBV19 and TRBJ1-2; 7 bases map to TRBD1. Germline lookup yields CDR1 LNHDA and CDR2 SQIVND (reference sequence). The J segment lost 8 bases and the V segment lost 8 bases, leaving 14 bases of the junction unmatched. The CDR3 loop spans 14 amino acids. The chain's CDR3 is CASRIPGGYRGYTF. The DNA of the CDR3 is TGTGCCAGTCGGATTCCAGGGGGGTATAGGGGCTACACCTTC.

The CDR3 nucleotides read TGTGCCAGCAGCCAAGTTCGGGGGGCACGGGACACTGAAGCTTTCTTT. It specifies CASSQVRGARDTEAFF. The chain joins TRBV3-1 (or the pseudogene TRBV3-2) to TRBJ1-1, with a weak D call TRBD1 (6 bases). V was pared by 1 base and J by 3 bases, with 15 bases between. Germline V lookup: CDR1 LGHDT, CDR2 YNNKEL (reference sequence). This CDR3 has 16 amino acids.

A single count supports this clone. The chain employs TRBV7-9 and TRBJ2-7; 10 nucleotides agree with TRBD2. This CDR3 is 16 amino acids long. Per germline, CDR1 SEHNR and CDR2 FQNEAQ (reference sequence). Trimming removed 1 base from V and 0 bases from J; junction bases left unmatched: 3. In DNA, the CDR3 is TGTGCCAGCAGCTTAGGACTAGCGGGTGCCTCCTACGAGCAGTACTTC. Its protein is CASSLGLAGASYEQYF.

V usage is TRBV5-4 and J usage is TRBJ2-3; TRBD1 is a possible D gene (5 bases). V dropped 4 bases and J dropped 2 bases, with 14 bases sitting between them. The CDR3 has 15 residues. Germline-derived CDR1 and CDR2 are SGHNT and YYREEE (reference sequence). CDR3 in amino acids: CASSPRQGDTDTQYF. The CDR3 DNA reads TGTGCCAGCAGCCCGAGGCAGGGCGACACAGATACGCAGTATTTT.

This chain joins TRBV13 and TRBJ2-3, with a weak D call TRBD2 (7 bases). The length of the CDR3 is 15 residues. Germline V gene lookup returns CDR1 PRHDT and CDR2 FYEKMQ (reference sequence). The germline V and J ends were trimmed by 1 base and 2 bases, with 10 bases remaining between them. This chain's CDR3 is CASSLDGGATDTQYF. The CDR3 nucleotides are TGTGCCAGCAGCTTAGATGGGGGGGCCACAGATACGCAGTATTTT.

V usage is TRBV4-1 and J usage is TRBJ1-1; 7 bases are shared with TRBD1. V trimming: 0 bases; J trimming: 5 bases; junction bases outside the gene matches: 9. The germline V gene has CDR1 MGHRA and CDR2 YSYEKL. The CDR3 has 16 residues. The CDR3 region has the DNA TGCGCCAGCAGCCAAGAGAAAAGGGGGCGAGGGACTGAAGCTTTCTTT. It translates to CASSQEKRGRGTEAFF.

The CDR3 here is CASTSGTGRGDTQYF. The CDR3 DNA reads TGTGCCAGCACCTCCGGGACAGGGAGGGGAGATACGCAGTATTTT. This rearrangement joins TRBV7-2 to TRBJ2-3; 9 nucleotides agree with TRBD1. The CDR3 runs to 15 residues. The germline CDR1 and CDR2 sequences are SGHTA and FQGNSA. Trimming took 7 bases from V and 5 from J; bases not matched to a gene: 10.

The rearrangement links TRBV6-2 or TRBV6-3 to TRBJ2-1; 14 nucleotides line up with TRBD2. CDR1 is MNHEY, CDR2 SVGEGT, per germline. J lost 7 bases, V lost 4 bases, and 3 bases had no gene match. The CDR3 sequence is 15 residues long. The CDR3 loop reads CASSWGLAGVNEQFF. CDR3 in DNA: TGTGCCAGCAGTTGGGGACTAGCGGGAGTTAATGAGCAGTTCTTC.

The chain combines TRBV11-2 with TRBJ1-3; TRBD1 matches at 8 bases. Germline assignment: CDR1 SGHAT and CDR2 FQNNGV. V lost 5 bases to trimming and J lost 2 bases; unmatched junction nucleotides: 5. The CDR3 totals 15 residues. CDR3 sequence: CASSPWTGTGNTIYF. CDR3 sequence (DNA): TGTGCCAGCAGCCCTTGGACAGGGACTGGAAACACCATATATTTT.

The chain couples TRBV5-4 to TRBJ2-3; no clear D gene. The CDR3 has 15 amino acids. V was trimmed by 0 bases and J by 2 bases, leaving 10 bases between them. CDR1 and CDR2 from the germline V gene are SGHNT and YYREEE (reference sequence). The CDR3 nucleotides are TGTGCCAGCAGCTTGGGACCGACTCCCACAGATACGCAGTATTTT. This gives the protein CASSLGPTPTDTQYF.

The chain carries TRBV5-1 and TRBJ2-5; possible D gene TRBD1, 6 bases. From germline, CDR1 is SGHRS and CDR2 YFSETQ. The CDR3 is 15 amino acids. V was clipped by 2 bases and J by 0 bases, with 11 bases between them. The CDR3 sequence: CASSFGQLNQETQYF. CDR3 nucleotide sequence: TGCGCCAGCAGCTTCGGACAGCTAAACCAAGAGACCCAGTACTTC.

This clone has a single count. This specimen includes other DNA sequences encoding the same CDR3. The rearrangement joins TRBV19 to TRBJ2-6; no firm D call. Per germline, CDR1 LNHDA and CDR2 SQIVND (reference sequence). CDR3 length equals 16 residues. V was trimmed by 1 base and J by 0 bases, leaving 7 bases between them. CDR3 nucleotide sequence: TGTGCCAGTAGTATAGGTTCGGGCTCTGGGGCCAACGTCCTGACTTTC. Translation gives CASSIGSGSGANVLTF.

This clone was detected a few times. The V gene is TRBV28, the J gene TRBJ1-2; TRBD1 matches at 8 bases. Germline V gene sequence: CDR1 MDHEN, CDR2 SYDVKM. After removal of 7 bases from V and 5 bases from J, the junction contained 9 bases not matched to a gene. The CDR3 loop spans 14 amino acids. As DNA, the CDR3 is TGTGCCAGCACCACAGGACAGGGAGGATATGGCTACACCTTC. It is translated as CASTTGQGGYGYTF.

About this clone itself: The junction shows a germline mismatch at one end, possibly a read error. The chain is built from TRBV7-2 and TRBJ1-5; D is possibly TRBD1 (5 bases). The germline CDR1 and CDR2 sequences are SGHTA and FQGNSA. The CDR3 spans 15 residues. The CDR3: CASSEKQVINKPQHF. CDR3 DNA sequence: TGTGCCAGCAGCGAGAAACAGGTTATCAATAAGCCCCAGCATTTT.

The rearrangement links TRBV6-2 or TRBV6-3 to TRBJ2-2, with D maybe TRBD2 (6 bases). This CDR3 region has 14 residues. Germline loops: CDR1 MNHEY, CDR2 SVGEGT. Trimming removed 4 bases at V and 7 bases at J, with 13 bases between. DNA for the CDR3: TGTGCCAGCAGTTTCGACATGACTAGCGGGGAGCTGTTTTTT. It encodes CASSFDMTSGELFF.

The chain is built from TRBV5-5 and TRBJ2-7; D is undetermined. Germline V gene sequence: CDR1 SGHKS, CDR2 YYEKEE (reference sequence). Trimming removed 0 bases from V and 2 bases from J, with 9 bases in between. The length of the CDR3 is 14 residues. The DNA of the CDR3 is TGTGCCAGCAGCTTGGGGGCATGGACCTACGAGCAGTACTTC. It translates to CASSLGAWTYEQYF.

The count of this clone is one. The chain has TRBV11-1 and TRBJ2-1; 10 nucleotides agree with TRBD2. This CDR3 contains 15 residues. Germline lookup yields CDR1 SGHAT and CDR2 FQDESV (reference sequence). The V and J ends lost 3 bases and 6 bases, in that order; junction bases with no gene match: 5. The CDR3 DNA sequence: TGTGCCAGCAGCTTTCTGAGCGGGGGGGCCAATGAGCAGTTCTTC. Protein sequence: CASSFLSGGANEQFF.

The chain employs TRBV19 and TRBJ1-5; the D gene is possibly TRBD1 (6 bases). V gave up 0 bases and J gave up 1 base, with 16 bases separating them. In germline, CDR1 is LNHDA, CDR2 SQIVND (reference sequence). This CDR3 is built from 18 residues. CDR3 loop: CASSIDRAGAQSNQPQHF. The CDR3 region has the DNA TGTGCCAGTAGTATAGATCGTGCAGGGGCGCAGAGCAATCAGCCCCAGCATTTT.

This chain links TRBV5-1 with TRBJ2-7; weak D call: TRBD1 (5 bases). Germline V CDR1 and CDR2: SGHRS, YFSETQ. The ends were cut back, 3 bases at V and 2 bases at J, with 9 bases in the middle. The CDR3 covers 13 residues. This CDR3 reads CASSWTDTYEQYF. The CDR3 nucleotides are TGCGCCAGCAGCTGGACGGACACCTACGAGCAGTACTTC. Full variable domain (outside the CDR3, taken from reference TRBV5-1 and TRBJ2-7): KAGVTQTPRYLIKTRGQQVTLSCSPISGHRSVSWYQQTPGQGLQFLFEYFSETQRNKGNFPGRFSGRQFSNSRSEMNVSTLELGDSALYLCASSWTDTYEQYFGPGTRLTVT.

The chain combines TRBV5-1 with TRBJ2-2; 7 positions agree with TRBD1. Germline V CDR1 and CDR2: SGHRS, YFSETQ. The trim removed 0 bases at V and 4 bases at J, leaving 0 bases unmatched. The CDR3 length is 14 residues. The CDR3 region is CASSLAGGTGELFF. The CDR3 DNA is TGCGCCAGCAGCTTGGCAGGGGGCACCGGGGAGCTGTTTTTT.

This chain joins TRBV18 and TRBJ2-1, with D possibly matching TRBD1 (5 bases). CDR1 is KGHSH and CDR2 is LQKENI in the germline V gene. The V and J ends lost 6 bases and 5 bases respectively, with 11 bases between them. The CDR3 length is 13 residues. CDR3 nucleotide sequence: TGTGCCAGCTCCCTACAGGCCGACAATGAGCAGTTCTTC. It specifies CASSLQADNEQFF.

This clone was observed a single time. CDR3 in amino acids: CASSRGNWNTGELFF. CDR3 DNA: TGTGCCAGCAGCCGAGGTAACTGGAACACCGGGGAGCTGTTTTTT. This chain links TRBV6-5 with TRBJ2-2; D is undetermined. The CDR3 consists of 15 residues. The V gene's germline CDR1 is MNHEY and CDR2 SVGAGI. Trimming took off 6 bases at V and 1 base at J, with 12 bases between the two ends.

The genes are TRBV19 and TRBJ2-4, with 7 bases identical to TRBD1. The CDR3 sequence is 15 residues long. The V gene's germline CDR1 is LNHDA and CDR2 SQIVND (reference sequence). Germline trimming cut 5 bases from V and 5 bases from J; bases unmatched to any gene: 9. CDR3: CASSPPPGTENIQYF. The DNA of the CDR3 is TGTGCCAGTAGTCCCCCCCCCGGGACAGAAAACATTCAGTACTTC.

CDR3 sequence: CASSWNRGNEQYF. Written as DNA, the CDR3 is TGTGCCAGCAGTTGGAACAGGGGCAACGAGCAGTACTTC. V is TRBV27 and J is TRBJ2-7; 7 bases line up with TRBD1. The junction had 5 bases not matched to a gene; V was cut back by 4 bases and J by 5 bases. Germline values: CDR1 MNHEY, CDR2 SMNVEV (reference sequence). This CDR3 comprises 13 residues.